Shown below are 29 T cell receptor beta chains from a single sample sequenced in a study of Graves' ophthalmopathy and Graves' hyperthyroidism. The TCR beta CDR3 regions underwent amplification from RNA transcripts. The workflow started with a first-round RT-PCR run with HTBI primers and then moved on to a second-round multiplex PCR. TCRdb itself ran the multiplex PCR reads through MiXCR, one entry per CDR3 protein. This table has over a million distinct CDR3 sequences, 36% appearing once. Material for sequencing was peripheral blood or thyroid tissue (not recorded which). These receptors came from an adult man with Graves' hyperthyroidism.

Regarding this clonotype: The conserved final phenylalanine or tryptophan is absent from the CDR3, which likely points to a read error. The DNA is omitted, as the CDR3 cannot be located on it reliably, and the CDR3 follows TCRdb's listing. The chain couples TRBV29-1 to TRBJ1-1. CDR1 is SQVTM, CDR2 ANQGSEA, per germline. Both ends counted, the CDR3 spans 10 residues. The CDR3 reads CSVEDGQANY.

This rearrangement joins TRBV9 to TRBJ2-5, with 7 bases matching TRBD1. This CDR3 spans 14 amino acids. Germline values: CDR1 SGDLS, CDR2 YYNGEE. V gave up 3 bases and J gave up 5 bases; unmatched junction bases: 7. The CDR3 nucleotides read TGTGCCAGCAGCGACAGGGGCAGCATCGAGACCCAGTACTTC. Translated: CASSDRGSIETQYF.

The genes are TRBV20-1 and TRBJ2-7; D may be TRBD2 (7 bases). This CDR3 has 16 residues. Trimming pared 1 base from V and 4 bases from J, leaving 20 bases between. Germline loops: CDR1 DFQATT, CDR2 SNEGSKA (reference sequence). The CDR3 bases are TGCAGTGCTAGAGGGGCCGGGGGCGGGAGTAGATACGAGCAGTACTTC. Protein: CSARGAGGGSRYEQYF.

V is TRBV5-8 and J is TRBJ1-1; D may be TRBD1 (6 bases). V was cut by 2 bases and J by 3 bases, with 14 bases left in between. Germline CDR1 SGHTS, CDR2 YDEGEE. The CDR3 is 15 residues long. The chain's CDR3 is CASSLIGPGDTEAFF. CDR3 coding DNA: TGTGCCAGCAGCTTAATAGGACCAGGGGACACTGAAGCTTTCTTT.

This clonotype was seen a few times. The chain carries TRBV29-1 and TRBJ2-7; D is possibly TRBD1 (5 bases). Deletions cut 7 bases from V and 5 bases from J, with 15 bases between. This CDR3 contains 12 residues. CDR1 SQVTM and CDR2 ANQGSEA come from the germline V gene. CDR3 sequence reads: CSASVQGHEQYF. The CDR3 DNA follows: TGCAGCGCATCGGTGCAGGGCCACGAGCAGTACTTC.

The chain links TRBV5-6 to TRBJ1-5; TRBD1 agrees at 12 bases. The ends lost 3 bases at V and 6 bases at J; junction bases unmatched: 10. Germline-derived CDR1 and CDR2 are SGHDT and YYEEEE. CDR3 length equals 17 residues. This chain's CDR3 is CASSWAGTGGAGQPQHF. The CDR3 region has the DNA TGTGCCAGCAGCTGGGCCGGGACAGGGGGCGCGGGTCAGCCCCAGCATTTT.

The chain joins TRBV6-1 to TRBJ1-5; 8 nucleotides match TRBD1. Germline CDR1 MNHNS, CDR2 SASEGT. The CDR3 runs to 16 residues. The V segment lost 6 bases and the J segment 3 bases; nucleotides outside the gene matches: 10. Here the CDR3 DNA reads TGTGCCAGCAGACCCCCTGGACAGGGATTCAATCAGCCCCAGCATTTT. Amino acids: CASRPPGQGFNQPQHF.

This clonotype was recorded at least ten times. The rearrangement joins TRBV7-2 to TRBJ1-1, with D maybe TRBD1 (6 bases). The V end lost 5 bases, the J end lost 7 bases, and 14 bases lay between the germline ends. Germline CDR1 reads SGHTA; CDR2 reads FQGNSA. This CDR3 comprises 13 residues. The CDR3 region is CASSRQAELEAFF. Here the CDR3 DNA reads TGTGCCAGCAGCAGACAGGCCGAACTTGAAGCTTTCTTT.

This clonotype was seen once. The chain has TRBV7-2 and TRBJ2-7; D unresolved. Germline V CDR1 and CDR2: SGHTA, FQGNSA. The CDR3 is 12 residues long. V was pared by 10 bases and J by 7 bases, with 17 bases between. The CDR3 protein is CATTDSYNEQYF. CDR3 nucleotide sequence: TGTGCCACGACTGATTCCTACAATGAGCAGTACTTC.

The chain recombines TRBV4-1 with TRBJ1-1; tentative D call: TRBD1 (5 bases). CDR1 is MGHRA and CDR2 is YSYEKL in the germline V gene. The germline V and J ends were trimmed by 0 bases and 2 bases, with 13 bases remaining between them. The CDR3 consists of 16 residues. The CDR3 reads CASSQDWRQTNTEAFF. The DNA for the CDR3 is TGCGCCAGCAGCCAAGATTGGAGACAGACTAACACTGAAGCTTTCTTT.

The gene calls are TRBV20-1 and TRBJ1-2, with 7 bases lining up with TRBD1. J was trimmed by 11 bases and V by 0 bases; bases with no gene match: 9. From germline, CDR1 is DFQATT and CDR2 SNEGSKA (reference sequence). The CDR3 consists of 13 residues. CDR3 sequence reads: CSAREGYSGGYTF. CDR3 bases: TGCAGTGCTAGAGAAGGATACTCAGGGGGATACACCTTC.

A single count supports this clonotype. The J gene is TRBJ2-6, the V gene TRBV10-2; D might be TRBD2 (6 bases). This CDR3 region has 17 residues. V was cut by 9 bases and J by 3 bases, with 21 bases left in between. The germline V gene has CDR1 WSHSY and CDR2 SAAADI. The CDR3 DNA follows: TGCGCCAGGGGTCCGACTGGGGAGGAGTTTGGGGCCAACGTCCTGACTTTC. Encoded protein: CARGPTGEEFGANVLTF.

This clonotype was counted many times. J is TRBJ1-2 and V is TRBV2, with 7 bases that match TRBD1. The V and J ends lost 2 bases and 4 bases, in that order; junction bases with no gene match: 4. Germline CDR1 and CDR2: SNHLY and FYNNEI. This CDR3 spans 14 amino acids. The CDR3 region is CASSEMGTAYGYTF. The CDR3 coding sequence is TGTGCCAGCAGTGAAATGGGGACAGCCTATGGCTACACCTTC.

This clonotype was seen at least ten times. The chain joins TRBV20-1 to TRBJ1-6; no definite D call. Germline-derived CDR1 and CDR2 are DFQATT and SNEGSKA (reference sequence). Trimming pared 4 bases from V and 10 bases from J, leaving 14 bases between. The CDR3 spans 13 residues. The CDR3 is CSAKGKGASPLHF. As DNA, the CDR3 is TGCAGTGCTAAAGGGAAAGGAGCCTCACCCCTCCACTTT.

Comment on this clonotype: This is likely a read error, given that the CDR3 carries no conserved phenylalanine or tryptophan at its end. The chain recombines TRBV10-3 with TRBJ1-2, with D perhaps matching TRBD1 (5 bases). The CDR3 has 15 amino acids. With 3 bases removed from V and 6 bases from J, the gap between germline ends came to 17 bases. CDR1 is ENHRY, CDR2 SYGVKD, per germline. CDR3 in DNA: TGTGCCATCAGTGACGGGGCCAATCCTGTTAATGGCTACACCTCC. It yields the protein CAISDGANPVNGYTS.

Comment on this clonotype: A junction end diverges from the germline sequence, so it may reflect a read error. The chain employs TRBV12-3 or TRBV12-4 and TRBJ2-5; 11 bases line up with TRBD2. CDR3 length: 11 amino acids. As DNA, the CDR3 is TGTGCCAGCAGTCCACGACTAGCGGGGTCCTTC. Its translation is CASSPRLAGSF.

The table lists this clonotype with many counts. This rearrangement joins TRBV19 to TRBJ1-1, with 10 bases identical to TRBD1. The trim removed 3 bases at V and 9 bases at J, leaving 4 bases unmatched. The CDR3 is 13 residues long. Germline V CDR1 and CDR2: LNHDA, SQIVND (reference sequence). This CDR3 reads CASSMDRGNQAFF. CDR3 DNA: TGTGCCAGTAGTATGGACAGGGGGAACCAAGCTTTCTTT.

This clonotype was recorded many times. This chain connects TRBV25-1 to TRBJ1-1; a possible D gene is TRBD1 (6 bases). V was pared by 6 bases and J by 1 base, with 15 bases between. CDR1 is MGHDK and CDR2 is SYGVNS in the germline V gene. This CDR3 spans 15 amino acids. The DNA of the CDR3 is TGTGCCAGCAGAGGGACAATTCCCTCGAACACTGAAGCTTTCTTT. The encoded protein is CASRGTIPSNTEAFF.

The sample holds a few counts of this clonotype. V gene TRBV2 combines with J gene TRBJ1-5; 7 positions agree with TRBD1. Germline trimming cut 7 bases from V and 0 bases from J; bases unmatched to any gene: 6. CDR1 is SNHLY and CDR2 is FYNNEI in the germline V gene. This CDR3 has 15 residues. The CDR3 protein is CASMPGTDSNQPQHF. The CDR3 DNA sequence: TGTGCCAGCATGCCCGGGACAGATAGCAATCAGCCCCAGCATTTT.

The V gene is TRBV6-5, the J gene TRBJ2-2, with 9 bases fitting TRBD1. Trimming took 6 bases from V and 8 from J; bases not matched to a gene: 10. The CDR3 is 15 amino acids. CDR1 MNHEY and CDR2 SVGAGI come from the germline V gene. CDR3 sequence: CASSLYQQGAGELFF. CDR3 nucleotide sequence: TGTGCCAGCAGCCTATACCAACAGGGGGCAGGGGAGCTGTTTTTT.

This clonotype was observed a handful of times. J is TRBJ1-3 and V is TRBV6-5; 7 bases map to TRBD1. The trim removed 5 bases at V and 2 bases at J, leaving 6 bases unmatched. Germline CDR1 reads MNHEY; CDR2 reads SVGAGI. The CDR3 is 15 residues long. The CDR3 region is CASSETGKAGNTIYF. In DNA form, the CDR3 reads TGTGCCAGCAGTGAGACAGGGAAGGCTGGAAACACCATATATTTT.

On this clonotype itself: An end of the junction differs from the germline gene, which may be a read error. The rearrangement uses TRBV7-8 and TRBJ1-1; no clear D gene. Germline values: CDR1 SGHVS, CDR2 FQNEAQ. The CDR3 contains 12 residues. The CDR3 coding sequence is TGTACCAGCAGCTATGGTCAGACGGAAGCTTTCTTT. Amino acid sequence: CTSSYGQTEAFF.

Worth noting for this clonotype: Since a much larger clone is just one base distant, this may be a read error. The chain is built from TRBV7-9 and TRBJ1-1; no reliable D call. Germline V gene lookup returns CDR1 SEHNR and CDR2 FQNEAQ (reference sequence). The CDR3 runs 10 residues. The germline V and J ends were trimmed by 7 bases and 0 bases, with 0 bases remaining between them. CDR3 residues: CASMNTEAFF. DNA for the CDR3: TGTGCCAGCATGAACACTGAAGCTTTCTTT.

Many counts were recorded for this clonotype. The junction differs from germline at one of its ends, possibly a read error. This chain links TRBV10-3 with TRBJ2-7; D remains ambiguous. CDR1 and CDR2 (germline): ENHRY, SYGVKD. CDR3 length equals 13 residues. The CDR3 spells CASSYRRSYEQYF. The DNA for the CDR3 is TGTGCCAGCAGTTACCGTCGGTCCTACGAGCAGTACTTC.

There are many counts of this clonotype. This chain uses TRBV7-3 with TRBJ1-1; possibly TRBD1 for D (5 bases). In germline, CDR1 is SGHTA, CDR2 FQGTGA. Trimming removed 5 bases at V and 1 base at J, with 14 bases between. This CDR3 contains 15 residues. The CDR3 loop is CASSDHGTANTEAFF. CDR3 bases: TGTGCCAGCAGCGATCATGGGACGGCGAACACTGAAGCTTTCTTT.

This clonotype came up a few times. V usage is TRBV4-2 and J usage is TRBJ1-3; no firm D call. CDR3 length equals 17 residues. Germline V gene lookup returns CDR1 LGHNA and CDR2 YNFKEQ. V dropped 3 bases and J dropped 2 bases, with 17 bases sitting between them. The DNA for the CDR3 is TGTGCCAGCAGCCACTCTCGGTCGGGGAACGCTGGAAACACCATATATTTT. It specifies CASSHSRSGNAGNTIYF.

This chain links TRBV28 with TRBJ1-6; 7 nucleotides agree with TRBD1. Germline-derived CDR1 and CDR2 are MDHEN and SYDVKM. The V gene end was trimmed by 6 bases and the J gene end by 5 bases; junction bases not matched to a gene: 4. The CDR3 is made up of 14 amino acids. The chain's CDR3 is CASRRDSNNSPLHF. In DNA form, the CDR3 reads TGTGCCAGCAGGCGGGACAGCAATAATTCACCCCTCCACTTT.

The sample holds many counts of this clonotype. The chain joins TRBV19 to TRBJ2-6, with D hard to call. The CDR3 runs to 16 residues. Trimming removed 2 bases from V and 0 bases from J, with 8 bases in between. In germline, CDR1 is LNHDA, CDR2 SQIVND (reference sequence). The CDR3: CASSIKKVSGANVLTF. CDR3 in DNA: TGTGCCAGTAGTATAAAGAAGGTCTCTGGGGCCAACGTCCTGACTTTC.

This clonotype showed up just a few times. Lacking the conserved final phenylalanine or tryptophan, this CDR3 likely reflects a read error. The chain couples TRBV7-2 to TRBJ2-7; D is ambiguous. This CDR3 is built from 14 residues. V lost 1 base, J lost 3 bases, and 10 bases lay in between. Per germline, CDR1 SGHTA and CDR2 FQGNSA. The CDR3 reads CASSLVGSGYEQYL. The CDR3 nucleotides read TGTGCCAGCAGCTTAGTTGGGTCAGGCTACGAGCAGTACCTC.